These 16 T cell receptor beta chains were sequenced from one sample in a study of blood T cell repertoires in COVID-19. Sequencing used immunoSEQ multiplex PCR; TCRdb keeps in-frame clones, though not all of them. In the table there are about 190,000 clones, 84% of which are singletons. Sequencing was performed on PBMCs or T cells enriched from blood (not recorded which). The source of these receptors is a woman in her 30s who had recovered from COVID-19.

This chain links TRBV15 with TRBJ2-3; 7 bases align to TRBD2. The ends lost 3 bases at V and 0 bases at J; junction bases unmatched: 9. This CDR3 region has 17 residues. CDR1 and CDR2 from the germline V gene are LNHNV and YYDKDF (reference sequence). The CDR3 bases are TGTGCCACCAGCAGGCAGTGGGGGGAGGGAAGCACAGATACGCAGTATTTT. It specifies CATSRQWGEGSTDTQYF.

This chain connects TRBV3-1 (or the pseudogene TRBV3-2) to TRBJ1-1; 9 nucleotides agree with TRBD1. This CDR3 comprises 18 residues. The V gene end was trimmed by 4 bases and the J gene end by 2 bases; junction bases not matched to a gene: 14. Looked up from germline, CDR1 is LGHDT and CDR2 is YNNKEL (reference sequence). The CDR3 spells CASSLIRGQGAQNTEAFF. CDR3 DNA sequence: TGTGCCAGCAGCCTTATCCGGGGACAGGGTGCCCAAAACACTGAAGCTTTCTTT.

A single count supports this clone. This chain joins TRBV2 and TRBJ2-7; D might be TRBD2 (6 bases). Trimming took off 3 bases at V and 4 bases at J, with 22 bases between the two ends. The CDR3 consists of 17 residues. Germline loops: CDR1 SNHLY, CDR2 FYNNEI. CDR3 DNA sequence: TGTGCCAGCAGTGAGGGTGGAGGGAGACAGATCTTTTACGAGCAGTACGTC. It is translated as CASSEGGGRQIFYEQYV.

This sequence joins TRBV5-1 and TRBJ2-2; 8 bases map to TRBD2. The CDR3 totals 15 residues. The V gene's germline CDR1 is SGHRS and CDR2 YFSETQ. V was pared by 2 bases and J by 7 bases, with 7 bases of the junction left unmatched. Here the CDR3 reads CASSFESGSHGELFF. CDR3 nucleotide sequence: TGCGCCAGCAGCTTCGAAAGCGGGAGCCACGGGGAGCTGTTTTTT.

The V call is TRBV10-3, the J call TRBJ2-7, with D possibly being TRBD2 (6 bases). Trimming shortened V by 9 bases and J by 4 bases, and 16 bases separated the two germline ends. The CDR3 is made up of 13 amino acids. In germline, CDR1 is ENHRY, CDR2 SYGVKD. The CDR3 here is CAILGGINYEQYF. The CDR3 DNA reads TGTGCCATTCTCGGCGGGATCAATTACGAGCAGTACTTC.

This clone turned up a few times. DNA of the CDR3: TGCGCCAGCAGCCCTAGCGGGAGATTTCCCGGGGAGCTGTTTTTT. Amino acids: CASSPSGRFPGELFF. The rearrangement uses TRBV5-1 and TRBJ2-2, with 10 bases that match TRBD2. Per germline, CDR1 SGHRS and CDR2 YFSETQ. The CDR3 sequence is 15 residues long. Germline trimming cut 4 bases from V and 6 bases from J; bases unmatched to any gene: 6.

The chain carries TRBV5-1 and TRBJ2-5; 8 bases align to TRBD2. This CDR3 has 12 amino acids. V shed 8 bases, J shed 5 bases, and the junction held 5 bases outside the gene matches. The V gene's germline CDR1 is SGHRS and CDR2 YFSETQ. The CDR3, as DNA: TGCGCCAGTAAACCGGGAGGGGAGACCCAGTACTTC. Amino acid sequence: CASKPGGETQYF.

The chain joins TRBV29-1 to TRBJ1-1, with TRBD1 identical over 8 bases. This CDR3 has 14 residues. CDR1 SQVTM and CDR2 ANQGSEA come from the germline V gene. V was clipped by 6 bases and J by 2 bases; unmatched bases: 8. CDR3 in amino acids: CSVGLQGANTEAFF. The CDR3 bases are TGCAGCGTCGGCTTGCAGGGGGCAAACACTGAAGCTTTCTTT.

V is TRBV7-9 and J is TRBJ1-2; 8 bases line up with TRBD1. Unmatched junction bases numbered 5, after V lost 4 bases and J lost 1 base. Germline V lookup: CDR1 SEHNR, CDR2 FQNEAQ (reference sequence). This CDR3 region has 15 residues. The DNA for the CDR3 is TGTGCCAGCAGCTCCGACAGGGGCTATAACTATGGCTACACCTTC. Translated: CASSSDRGYNYGYTF.

The V gene is TRBV15, the J gene TRBJ1-1; tentatively, D is TRBD1 (6 bases). The germline gives CDR1 LNHNV, CDR2 YYDKDF (reference sequence). V gave up 0 bases and J gave up 5 bases, with 16 bases separating them. The CDR3 totals 16 residues. The CDR3 DNA is TGTGCCACCAGCAGAGATGGACGGGGGGCAGGAACTGAAGCTTTCTTT. Amino acid sequence: CATSRDGRGAGTEAFF.

Here the CDR3 reads CASSLGTDQPQHF. CDR3 nucleotides: TGTGCCAGCAGCTTAGGGACAGATCAGCCCCAGCATTTT. The chain joins TRBV7-3 to TRBJ1-5; 7 bases agree with TRBD1. The V and J ends lost 2 bases and 5 bases, in that order; junction bases with no gene match: 0. Per germline, CDR1 SGHTA and CDR2 FQGTGA. CDR3 length equals 13 residues.

This sequence joins TRBV5-8 and TRBJ1-2; D unclear. The germline V gene has CDR1 SGHTS and CDR2 YDEGEE. V was shortened by 4 bases and J by 4 bases, with 23 bases between the two germline ends. This CDR3 is built from 17 residues. The CDR3 region is CASSPWGGAKAFYGYTF. CDR3 DNA: TGTGCCAGCAGCCCTTGGGGAGGTGCAAAGGCGTTCTATGGCTACACCTTC.

V gene TRBV19 combines with J gene TRBJ2-2; D remains unclear. Germline V gene data show CDR1 as LNHDA and CDR2 as SQIVND (reference sequence). The V end lost 6 bases, the J end lost 4 bases, and 6 bases lay between the germline ends. This CDR3 comprises 12 residues. The CDR3: CASRGATGELFF. The CDR3 nucleotides read TGTGCCAGTAGAGGAGCCACCGGGGAGCTGTTTTTT.

The chain has TRBV7-9 and TRBJ2-5, with TRBD1 identical over 8 bases. This CDR3 has 13 amino acids. In germline, CDR1 is SEHNR, CDR2 FQNEAQ (reference sequence). The trim removed 7 bases at V and 5 bases at J, leaving 6 bases unmatched. The CDR3 DNA is TGTGCCAGCACCCAGGGGGCGAGGGAGACCCAGTACTTC. Translated, it gives CASTQGARETQYF.

The V call is TRBV28, the J call TRBJ1-4; 8 bases match TRBD1. V dropped 10 bases and J dropped 7; count of bases not matched to a gene: 11. The CDR3 spans 14 residues. Germline V gives CDR1 MDHEN, CDR2 SYDVKM. CDR3 sequence (DNA): TGTGCCACCAATGGGGGGGACAGGCTTGAAAAACTGTTTTTT. This sequence encodes CATNGGDRLEKLFF.

Only one count was recorded for this clone. The chain joins TRBV7-2 to TRBJ1-2, with 10 nucleotides matching TRBD1. The germline CDR1 and CDR2 sequences are SGHTA and FQGNSA. After removal of 5 bases from V and 5 bases from J, the junction contained 8 bases not matched to a gene. The CDR3 runs to 15 residues. CDR3 loop: CASSTETGGGYGYTF. The CDR3 nucleotides read TGTGCCAGCAGCACCGAGACAGGGGGCGGGTATGGCTACACCTTC.